The following is a TCR beta chain sequence with its context. The source of the sample is a study of memory CD4+ T cells and cytomegalovirus serostatus. Produced via immunoSEQ multiplex PCR; TCRdb's table is partial and in-frame only. Of tens of thousands of clones listed, 76% are singletons. Germline V gene sequence: CDR1 SGHTA, CDR2 FQGNSA. The V and J ends lost 3 bases and 0 bases respectively, with 9 bases between them. The CDR3 length is 14 residues. Single viable CD3+CD4+CD8-CD45RO+ cells were sorted as the memory CD4+ T cells. This chain uses TRBV7-2 with TRBJ2-7; tentative D call: TRBD2 (5 bases). Sequencing input: memory CD4+ T cells from blood. The clonotype originates from an adult in good health and CMV-seropositive. CDR3 sequence reads: CASSLTGNSYEQYF. The DNA for the CDR3 is TGTGCCAGCAGCTTGACGGGGAACTCCTACGAGCAGTACTTC.